Listed below are T cell receptor beta chains from one sample, sequenced in a study of shared clonotypes between healthy human individuals. Clones were read by immunoSEQ multiplex PCR, and TCRdb kept only the in-frame ones, dropping some. Of millions of clones in the sample, more than 80% are singletons; the top ten hold around 0.4%. The source material was naive CD4+ T cells from PBMCs. These receptors all stem from a man between 18 and 35 years old in good health. Some clones in this sample may be carry-over from other donors' samples. The CDR3 runs from the conserved cysteine through the conserved F or W. The D gene is left open where the match is weak. Clone sizes are given selectively: once, few, many, or a class where the clone is expanded.

len,abundance,j_gene,d_gene,v_gene,CDR3nt,CDR3aa
14,once,TRBJ1-2,.,TRBV5-8,TGTGCCAGCAGCTTCACAACGATTGGGGATGGCTACACCTTC,CASSFTTIGDGYTF
13,.,TRBJ2-5,.,TRBV5-1,TGCGCCAGCGGACCCAGGGGAATCGAGACCCAGTACTTC,CASGPRGIETQYF
14,.,TRBJ2-7,.,TRBV11-2,TGTGCCAGCAGCTTAGTCGAGGGCCCCTACGAGCAGTACTTC,CASSLVEGPYEQYF
17,.,TRBJ2-1,.,TRBV9,TGTGCCAGCAGCGTAGTGGGGGTTACGGTAGAGAACAATGAGCAGTTCTTC,CASSVVGVTVENNEQFF
18,.,TRBJ2-5,TRBD2,TRBV7-8,TGTGCCAGCAGCTTAGCCCGGACTAGCGGGACGGGACAAGAGACCCAGTACTTC,CASSLARTSGTGQETQYF
13,.,TRBJ1-2,.,TRBV10-3,TGTGCCATCAGTGAGTCGAGGGTCTATGGCTACACCTTC,CAISESRVYGYTF
14,.,TRBJ2-3,TRBD1,TRBV29-1,TGCAGCGCCGTGGGGACAGCAAGCACAGATACGCAGTATTTT,CSAVGTASTDTQYF
13,few,TRBJ1-1,TRBD1,TRBV30,TGTGCCTGGAGACACAGGGGGGCTAGTGAAGCTTTCTTT,CAWRHRGASEAFF
14,.,TRBJ2-7,.,TRBV5-1,TGCGCCAGCAGCTTGTCTACTAGTACATACGAGCAGTACTTC,CASSLSTSTYEQYF
14,.,TRBJ2-2,.,TRBV9,TGTGCCAGCAGCGTAGGGCCCAACCCAAGGGAGCTGTTTTTT,CASSVGPNPRELFF
14,.,TRBJ2-7,TRBD1,TRBV29-1,TGCAGCGTTGGGTGGACAGGAGGATTTGGCGAGCAGTACTTC,CSVGWTGGFGEQYF
15,.,TRBJ1-2,.,TRBV28,TGTGCCAGCAATCCGGAAATTTCAGGGGAGAATGGCTACACCTTC,CASNPEISGENGYTF
15,.,TRBJ2-3,.,TRBV5-6,TGTGCCAGCAGCGCGCGGCCCTCGAGGGCAGATACGCAGTATTTT,CASSARPSRADTQYF
15,.,TRBJ2-2,.,TRBV5-1,TGCGCCAGCAGCGCCTCCGGGCTCGCCCCCGGGGAGCTGTTTTTT,CASSASGLAPGELFF
19,.,TRBJ2-1,TRBD1,TRBV19,TGTGCCAGTAGTAGAGGGACAGGGGCCCGCAAAAGCTCCTACAATGAGCAGTTCTTC,CASSRGTGARKSSYNEQFF
14,.,TRBJ2-3,.,TRBV5-1,TGCGCCAGCAGCATCAGGGGCCCCGCAGATACGCAGTATTTT,CASSIRGPADTQYF
13,once,TRBJ1-1,.,TRBV4-2,TGTGCCAGCAGCCAAGGTATAGGACCTGAAGCTTTCTTT,CASSQGIGPEAFF
12,.,TRBJ1-2,.,TRBV28,TGTGCCAGCAGTCTGGGGGACACCCGCTGGACCTTC,CASSLGDTRWTF
13,once,TRBJ1-1,.,TRBV6-5,TGTGCCAGCAGTTATAGGGGTTACACTGAAGCTTTCTTT,CASSYRGYTEAFF
16,.,TRBJ2-3,TRBD1,TRBV7-9,TGTGCCAGCAGCCTATTCAGGGGGTCCTTCACAGATACGCAGTATTTT,CASSLFRGSFTDTQYF
15,.,TRBJ2-1,TRBD1,TRBV5-1,TGCGCCAGCAGACGATGGACAGGGGCTTACAATGAGCAGTTCTTC,CASRRWTGAYNEQFF
15,.,TRBJ1-4,.,TRBV28,TGTGCCAGCAGTTTAGTAACGGGCCCTAATGAAAAACTGTTTTTT,CASSLVTGPNEKLFF